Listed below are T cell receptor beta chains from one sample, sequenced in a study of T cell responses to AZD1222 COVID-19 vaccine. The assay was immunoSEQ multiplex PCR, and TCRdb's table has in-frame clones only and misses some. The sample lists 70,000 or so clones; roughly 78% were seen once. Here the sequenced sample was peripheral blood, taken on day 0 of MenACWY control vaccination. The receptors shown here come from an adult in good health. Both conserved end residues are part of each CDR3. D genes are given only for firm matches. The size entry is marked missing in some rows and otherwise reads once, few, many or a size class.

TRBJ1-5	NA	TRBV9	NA	CASSVSFFIKPQHF	TGTGCCAGCAGCGTAAGCTTCTTCATCAAGCCCCAGCATTTT
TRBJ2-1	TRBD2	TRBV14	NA	CASSQEALLAGVINEQFF	TGTGCCAGCAGCCAGGAAGCCCTTCTAGCGGGGGTCATCAATGAGCAGTTCTTC
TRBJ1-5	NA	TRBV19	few	CASSTAGVDVPQHF	TGTGCCAGTAGTACCGCCGGTGTTGACGTGCCCCAGCATTTT
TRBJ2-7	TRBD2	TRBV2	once	CASSRLAGVNEQYF	TGTGCCAGCAGCAGACTAGCCGGCGTGAACGAGCAGTACTTC
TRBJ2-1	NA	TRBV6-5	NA	CASSSGYNEQFF	TGTGCCAGCAGCAGCGGATACAATGAGCAGTTCTTC
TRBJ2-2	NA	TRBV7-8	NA	CASSPRTNTGELFF	TGTGCCAGCAGCCCAAGGACTAACACCGGGGAGCTGTTTTTT
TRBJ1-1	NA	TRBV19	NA	CASSILLGGNTEAFF	TGTGCCAGTAGTATATTACTTGGGGGGAACACTGAAGCTTTCTTT
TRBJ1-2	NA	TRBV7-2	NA	CASSSRFSGGYTF	TGTGCCAGCAGCTCCCGTTTTTCCGGGGGCTACACCTTC
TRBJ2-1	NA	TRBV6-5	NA	CASNRFNEQFF	TGTGCCAGTAATAGATTCAATGAGCAGTTCTTC
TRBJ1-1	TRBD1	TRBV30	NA	CAWSSWTGLASSEAFF	TGTGCCTGGAGTTCGTGGACAGGACTTGCCTCATCTGAAGCTTTCTTT
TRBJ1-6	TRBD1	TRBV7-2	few	CASSLLPTGENSPLHF	TGTGCCAGCAGCCTTCTCCCCACAGGGGAAAATTCACCCCTCCACTTT
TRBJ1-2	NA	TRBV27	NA	CASRAVGSGYTF	TGTGCCAGCCGCGCGGTCGGGAGTGGCTACACCTTC
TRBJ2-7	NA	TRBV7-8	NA	CASSSAPSYEQYF	TGTGCCAGCAGCTCAGCGCCCTCCTACGAGCAGTACTTC
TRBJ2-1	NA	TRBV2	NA	CASSPTRANEQFF	TGTGCCAGCAGTCCCACTAGGGCTAATGAGCAGTTCTTC
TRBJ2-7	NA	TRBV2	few	CASTLTGRYGEQYF	TGTGCCAGCACCCTCACAGGGAGGTATGGCGAGCAGTACTTC
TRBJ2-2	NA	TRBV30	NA	CAWSVKGPYGGELFF	TGTGCCTGGAGTGTAAAGGGACCATATGGCGGGGAGCTGTTTTTT
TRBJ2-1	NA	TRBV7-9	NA	CASSDVSEQFF	TGTGCCAGCAGCGACGTCTCGGAGCAGTTCTTC
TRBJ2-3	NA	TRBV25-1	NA	CASSDGATPDTDTQYF	TGTGCCAGCAGTGATGGCGCCACGCCTGACACAGATACGCAGTATTTT
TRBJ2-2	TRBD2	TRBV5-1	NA	CASSSASGGTGELFF	TGCGCCAGCAGCTCCGCTTCGGGGGGCACCGGGGAGCTGTTTTTT
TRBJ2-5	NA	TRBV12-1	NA	CASPETQYF	TGTGCCAGCCCGGAGACCCAGTACTTC